The sequence of this TCR beta chain was determined in a study of control samples from healthy donors and cancer patients. Repertoires were generated with immunoSEQ multiplex PCR, while TCRdb's copy carries only in-frame clones and drops some. The sample has 130,000 or so clones, 94% seen once; the top ten hold approximately 14%. From germline, CDR1 is SGHAT and CDR2 FQDESV (reference sequence). The V end lost 5 bases, the J end lost 7 bases, and 6 bases lay between the germline ends. CDR3 length equals 11 residues. This TCR came from a man between 40 and 49 years old in good health. Material: blood. V usage is TRBV11-1 and J usage is TRBJ2-1; D is unresolved. The CDR3 is CASSLENEQFF. The CDR3 nucleotides are TGTGCCAGCAGCCTGGAAAATGAGCAGTTCTTC.